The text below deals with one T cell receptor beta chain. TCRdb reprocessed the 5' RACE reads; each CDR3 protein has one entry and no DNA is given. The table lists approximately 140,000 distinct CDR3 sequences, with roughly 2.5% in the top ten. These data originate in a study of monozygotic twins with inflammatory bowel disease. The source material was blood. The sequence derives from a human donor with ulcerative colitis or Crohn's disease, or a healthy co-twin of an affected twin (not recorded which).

CDR3 residues: CATSRVGTEAFF. V and J are TRBV15 and TRBJ1-1. CDR1 is LNHNV, CDR2 YYDKDF, per germline (reference sequence). This CDR3 has 12 residues.